The source of this T cell receptor (beta chain) is a study of CD8+ T cells in alopecia areata. Study findings and constraints: Higher clonality and more expanded CD8+ clones appeared in lesional than normal scalp.

Concerning this clone: Its antigen is not identified.

Treatment here: oral pan-JAK inhibitor, 5-10 mg twice daily. TCR sequencing used cDNA made by reverse transcription of extracted RNA. Assay: immunoSEQ multiplex PCR; the TCRdb copy retains only in-frame clones and omits some. The data contain over 200,000 clones, about 64% of them seen just once; the ten biggest clones take up 4% to 4.5%. CDR1 and CDR2 from the germline V gene are SNHLY and FYNNEI. The V gene lost 6 bases and the J gene lost 0 bases, with 12 bases spanning the gap. This CDR3 is 16 amino acids long. The sequenced sample was CD4+ T cells sorted from blood, obtained at week 4, from a patient treated with tofacitinib. The sequence derives from a human donor with alopecia areata. The rearrangement uses TRBV2 and TRBJ2-6; the D call may be TRBD1 or TRBD2 (5 bases each). The CDR3 nucleotides read TGTGCCAGCAGAAGGGACGCCCTCTCTGGGGCCAACGTCCTGACTTTC. This gives the protein CASRRDALSGANVLTF.